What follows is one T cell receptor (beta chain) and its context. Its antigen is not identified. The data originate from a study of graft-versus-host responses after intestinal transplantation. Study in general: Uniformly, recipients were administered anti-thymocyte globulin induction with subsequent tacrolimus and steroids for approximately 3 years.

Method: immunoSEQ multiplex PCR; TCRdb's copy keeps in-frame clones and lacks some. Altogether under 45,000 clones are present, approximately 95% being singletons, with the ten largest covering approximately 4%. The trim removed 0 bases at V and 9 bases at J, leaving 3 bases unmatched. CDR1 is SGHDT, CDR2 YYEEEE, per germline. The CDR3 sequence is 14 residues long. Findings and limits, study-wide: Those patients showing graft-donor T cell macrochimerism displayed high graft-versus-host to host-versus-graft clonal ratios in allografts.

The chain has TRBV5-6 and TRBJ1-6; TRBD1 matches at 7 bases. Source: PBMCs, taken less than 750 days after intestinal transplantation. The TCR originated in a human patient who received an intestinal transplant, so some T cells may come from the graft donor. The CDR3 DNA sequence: TGTGCCAGCAGCTTGGAGGGGGCTGGTTCACCCCTCCACTTT. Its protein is CASSLEGAGSPLHF.